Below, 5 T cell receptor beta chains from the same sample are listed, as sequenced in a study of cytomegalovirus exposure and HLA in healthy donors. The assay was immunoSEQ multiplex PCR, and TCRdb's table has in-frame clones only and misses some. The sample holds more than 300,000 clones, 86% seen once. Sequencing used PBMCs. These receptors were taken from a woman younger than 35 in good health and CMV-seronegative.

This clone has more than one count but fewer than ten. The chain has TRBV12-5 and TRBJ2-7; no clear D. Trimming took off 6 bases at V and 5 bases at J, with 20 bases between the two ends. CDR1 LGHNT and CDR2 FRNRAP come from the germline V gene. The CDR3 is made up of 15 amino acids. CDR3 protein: CASGPRGRSLDEQYF. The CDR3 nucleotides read TGTGCTAGTGGGCCCCGCGGTAGATCTCTGGACGAGCAGTACTTC.

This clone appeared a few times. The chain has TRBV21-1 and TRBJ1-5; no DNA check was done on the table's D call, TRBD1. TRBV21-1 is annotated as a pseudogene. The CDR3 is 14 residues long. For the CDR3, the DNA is TGTGCCAGCAGCAAACCCAGGGCGGCTCAGCCCCAGCATTTT. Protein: CASSKPRAAQPQHF.

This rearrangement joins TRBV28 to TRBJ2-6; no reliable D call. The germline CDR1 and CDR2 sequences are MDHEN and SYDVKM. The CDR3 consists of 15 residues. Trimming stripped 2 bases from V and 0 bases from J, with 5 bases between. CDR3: CASSLPSSGANVLTF. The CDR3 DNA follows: TGTGCCAGCAGTTTACCGAGCTCTGGGGCCAACGTCCTGACTTTC.

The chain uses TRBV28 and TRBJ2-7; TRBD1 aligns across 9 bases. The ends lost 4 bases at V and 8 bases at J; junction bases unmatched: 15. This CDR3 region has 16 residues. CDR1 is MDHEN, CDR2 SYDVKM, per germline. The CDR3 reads CASSSTGTGPPLKQYF. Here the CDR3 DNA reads TGTGCCAGCAGTTCCACCGGGACAGGGCCCCCACTGAAGCAGTACTTC. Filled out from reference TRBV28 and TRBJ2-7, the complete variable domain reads DVKVTQSSRYLVKRTGEKVFLECVQDMDHENMFWYRQDPGLGLRLIYFSYDVKMKEKGDIPEGYSVSREKKERFSLILESASTNQTSMYLCASSSTGTGPPLKQYFGPGTRLTVT.

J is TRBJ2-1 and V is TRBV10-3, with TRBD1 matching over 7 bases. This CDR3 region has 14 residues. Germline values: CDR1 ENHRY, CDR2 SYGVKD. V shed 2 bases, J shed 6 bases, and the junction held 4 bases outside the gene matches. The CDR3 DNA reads TGTGCCATCAGTGAGGGGACAGTCTCCAATGAGCAGTTCTTC. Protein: CAISEGTVSNEQFF.